The source of this TCR beta chain is a study of control samples from healthy donors and cancer patients. Sequencing was performed with immunoSEQ multiplex PCR; in TCRdb, only in-frame clones are kept and a portion is missing. Of 130,000 to 150,000 clones in the sample, about 88% were seen once. CDR1 and CDR2 (germline): MNHEY, SMNVEV (reference sequence). The CDR3 consists of 14 residues. Trimming took off 0 bases at V and 6 bases at J, with 11 bases between the two ends. This clone was seen only once. The source of this sequence is a woman aged 25-40 years in good health. Sequencing was done on a sample of blood. The chain combines TRBV27 with TRBJ1-1; TRBD1 might be the D (5 bases). CDR3 sequence reads: CASSLSTVGSEAFF. The CDR3 DNA reads as TGTGCCAGCAGTTTATCGACAGTGGGGTCTGAAGCTTTCTTT.